These 18 T cell receptor beta chains were all obtained from the same sample, sequenced in a study of response to subunit inactivated influenza vaccine (dated by TCRdb to the late 2010s). Library preparation was by RT-PCR. The sample was run on an Illumina HiSeq 2500. In-frame beta chains were kept once TCRdb had trimmed the public reads at Q25 with fastp and called clones with MiXCR. A single entry per CDR3 protein holds the most common genes and DNA from its merged rows. Recorded for this sample are around 250,000 distinct CDR3 sequences; 12% of them occurred a single time. The ten largest clones take up approximately 8.4% of the sample. Sequenced here: non-naive T cells sorted from PBMCs, sampled roughly 2 weeks before vaccination. Sample cell subset or site, as interpreted from the label and publication: memory T cell fraction. These receptors were collected from a man aged 50 to 60 who received an inactivated influenza vaccine. Donor details come from another sample of the same person, matched by shared clones.

The CDR3 bases are TGTGCCAGCAGCCCATCCGGGACTAGCGGGAGGAATGAGCAGTTCTTC. Amino acid sequence: CASSPSGTSGRNEQFF. The chain joins TRBV5-6 to TRBJ2-1, with TRBD2 matching 15 bases. Germline trimming cut 4 bases from V and 7 bases from J; bases unmatched to any gene: 6. The V gene's germline CDR1 is SGHDT and CDR2 YYEEEE. CDR3 length: 16 amino acids.

In this sample, this clonotype turned up many times. CDR3 loop: CASSLVSIYEQYF. The DNA for the CDR3 is TGTGCCAGCAGCTTAGTCTCTATCTACGAGCAGTACTTC. The chain uses TRBV7-8 and TRBJ2-7; D gene unclear. Trimming cost V 1 base and J 3 bases, with 7 bases left between them. Germline CDR1 SGHVS, CDR2 FQNEAQ. The CDR3 is 13 amino acids.

This clonotype was observed a few times. The chain employs TRBV6-5 and TRBJ2-7, with a tentative D call TRBD2 (6 bases). Germline lookup yields CDR1 MNHEY and CDR2 SVGAGI. Trimming left V 2 bases short and J 4 bases short, with 15 bases between. The CDR3 loop spans 15 amino acids. The CDR3 sequence: CASSYASGTLYEQYF. DNA for the CDR3: TGTGCCAGCAGTTACGCGTCCGGGACTCTTTACGAGCAGTACTTC.

This clonotype has only a few counts. This chain connects TRBV6-5 to TRBJ2-5; 8 nucleotides agree with TRBD1. Germline V lookup: CDR1 MNHEY, CDR2 SVGAGI. The CDR3 sequence is 19 residues long. The J segment lost 2 bases and the V segment lost 0 bases, leaving 14 bases of the junction unmatched. CDR3 in amino acids: CASSYSALHSRTGQETQYF. The CDR3 DNA reads as TGTGCCAGCAGTTACTCTGCCCTACACTCCCGGACAGGGCAAGAGACCCAGTACTTC.

This clonotype was detected only a few times. V usage is TRBV20-1 and J usage is TRBJ2-7; no firm D call. The CDR3 runs to 11 residues. The germline gives CDR1 DFQATT, CDR2 SNEGSKA (reference sequence). V was trimmed by 6 bases and J by 9 bases, leaving 15 bases between them. CDR3 coding DNA: TGCAGTGCCTACCTCGCATCTGGGCAGTACTTC. Translating gives CSAYLASGQYF.

In its sample, this clonotype was seen many times. The chain is built from TRBV4-1 and TRBJ1-6; D is possibly TRBD1 (6 bases). Germline assignment: CDR1 MGHRA and CDR2 YSYEKL. The CDR3 is made up of 18 amino acids. Trimming took 0 bases from V and 9 from J, leaving 21 bases between them. CDR3 coding DNA: TGCGCCAGCAGCCAAGAACCCCCTCAACAGGGATTCAGTTCACCCCTCCACTTT. The encoded protein is CASSQEPPQQGFSSPLHF.

The DNA for the CDR3 is TGTGCCAGCACCGACAGCACGGCTAGCACAGATACGCAGTATTTT. As protein: CASTDSTASTDTQYF. The chain combines TRBV6-1 with TRBJ2-3, with D tentatively TRBD1 (5 bases). CDR3 length equals 15 residues. Germline V gene sequence: CDR1 MNHNS, CDR2 SASEGT. Trimming removed 7 bases at V and 0 bases at J, with 14 bases between.

The chain employs TRBV19 and TRBJ2-3; 8 nucleotides match TRBD2. Germline CDR1 is LNHDA and CDR2 is SQIVND (reference sequence). The CDR3 covers 14 residues. V shed 5 bases and J 6 bases; nucleotides not matched to a gene: 7. CDR3 sequence: CASSPRTSWDTQYF. CDR3 sequence (DNA): TGTGCCAGTAGTCCCCGGACTAGCTGGGATACGCAGTATTTT.

The chain is built from TRBV7-9 and TRBJ2-1; weak D call: TRBD2 (6 bases). The germline V and J ends were trimmed by 5 bases and 4 bases, with 15 bases remaining between them. Germline V gene data show CDR1 as SEHNR and CDR2 as FQNEAQ (reference sequence). CDR3 size: 15 residues. The DNA of the CDR3 is TGTGCCAGCAGCCGCCCAGCGGGCGTTTACAATGAGCAGTTCTTC. Translation: CASSRPAGVYNEQFF.

This clonotype was detected many times. V is TRBV6-1 and J is TRBJ2-7; TRBD2 might be the D (5 bases). Germline V gene lookup returns CDR1 MNHNS and CDR2 SASEGT. The ends were cut back, 0 bases at V and 4 bases at J, with 10 bases in the middle. CDR3 size: 14 residues. CDR3 sequence reads: CASSEAGRGYEQYF. The CDR3 DNA is TGTGCCAGCAGTGAAGCGGGGAGAGGGTACGAGCAGTACTTC.

This clonotype was picked up a small number of times. The CDR3 region is CASSPWPSNYGYTF. The CDR3 DNA reads TGTGCCAGCAGCCCTTGGCCGTCTAACTATGGCTACACCTTC. The V call is TRBV12-3 or TRBV12-4, the J call TRBJ1-2, with no clear D. This CDR3 has 14 amino acids. V was trimmed by 6 bases and J by 0 bases, leaving 11 bases between them.

This sequence joins TRBV27 and TRBJ1-1; D gene unclear. The CDR3 sequence is 13 residues long. CDR1 is MNHEY, CDR2 SMNVEV, per germline (reference sequence). V was pared by 5 bases and J by 5 bases, with 12 bases between. DNA for the CDR3: TGTGCCAGCAGTGCTAGGGCGAGGACTGAAGCTTTCTTT. Translation: CASSARARTEAFF.

This clonotype has at least ten counts. The chain employs TRBV14 and TRBJ1-2, with D maybe TRBD1 (6 bases). The germline CDR1 and CDR2 sequences are SGHDN and FVKESK. The V end lost 4 bases, the J end lost 6 bases, and 15 bases lay between the germline ends. This CDR3 has 14 residues. CDR3 residues: CASSLHQGPNGYTF. The DNA for the CDR3 is TGTGCCAGCAGCCTTCACCAGGGGCCGAATGGCTACACCTTC.

This clonotype was recorded many times. This chain connects TRBV4-1 to TRBJ2-7; D may be TRBD1 (6 bases). The CDR3 totals 15 residues. Germline lookup yields CDR1 MGHRA and CDR2 YSYEKL. Trimming left V 0 bases short and J 3 bases short, with 12 bases between. Here the CDR3 reads CASSQDQGRGYEQYF. In DNA, the CDR3 is TGCGCCAGCAGCCAAGATCAGGGGCGCGGCTACGAGCAGTACTTC.

The genes are TRBV29-1 and TRBJ2-5; weak D call: TRBD2 (6 bases). This CDR3 spans 13 amino acids. Trimming pared 5 bases from V and 7 bases from J, leaving 17 bases between. Germline values: CDR1 SQVTM, CDR2 ANQGSEA. In nucleotides, the CDR3 is TGCAGCGTTTGGTCCGGGACTTACGGGACCCAGTACTTC. It is translated as CSVWSGTYGTQYF.

This clonotype was seen only a few times. The chain carries TRBV20-1 and TRBJ2-5, with D perhaps matching TRBD1 or TRBD2 (5 bases each). This CDR3 has 13 residues. Germline assignment: CDR1 DFQATT and CDR2 SNEGSKA (reference sequence). Trimming pared 5 bases from V and 6 bases from J, leaving 16 bases between. The CDR3 bases are TGCAGTGCTCCCCTTGGGGACGTAAAGACCCAGTACTTC. Protein sequence: CSAPLGDVKTQYF.

The V and J genes are TRBV3-1 and TRBJ1-2; the match to TRBD1 covers 7 bases. J was trimmed by 4 bases and V by 0 bases; bases with no gene match: 11. This CDR3 contains 17 residues. Germline V gene lookup returns CDR1 LGHDT and CDR2 YNNKEL (reference sequence). The CDR3: CASSQDLKGARSYGYTF. CDR3 sequence (DNA): TGTGCCAGCAGCCAAGATCTGAAGGGGGCGCGCAGCTATGGCTACACCTTC.

This clonotype was detected many times. This chain uses TRBV10-3 with TRBJ1-2, with 9 bases identical to TRBD1. The ends lost 11 bases at V and 4 bases at J; junction bases unmatched: 8. The CDR3 contains 13 residues. Germline assignment: CDR1 ENHRY and CDR2 SYGVKD. The CDR3, as DNA: TGTGCCGCCCGCCCGGACAGGGGCTATGGCTACACCTTC. It specifies CAARPDRGYGYTF.